This TCR beta chain was identified in a study of blood T cell repertoires in COVID-19. Trimming took 4 bases from V and 5 from J; bases not matched to a gene: 8. Germline V CDR1 and CDR2: SGHTA, FQGNSA. The CDR3 has 15 residues. Original methodology: Reference gene primer amplification gave estimated nucleated cell counts. Profiled with immunoSEQ multiplex PCR; TCRdb holds only in-frame clones, not every one. The V and J calls and clone size were taken over from that table, and D and trimming were inferred from the DNA. Found here are about 85,000 clones, more than 70% of them singletons; the top ten hold around 2.1%.

The V and J genes are TRBV7-2 and TRBJ2-5, with 9 bases matching TRBD2. Sequenced: peripheral blood. The receptor comes from a man aged 50 to 60 with acute or convalescent COVID-19. CDR3 sequence: CASSSAGTSIETQYF. CDR3 DNA sequence: TGTGCCAGCAGCTCCGCGGGGACTAGCATCGAGACCCAGTACTTC.